This entry lists 26 T cell receptor beta chains sequenced from one sample in a study of cytomegalovirus exposure and HLA in healthy donors (dated by TCRdb to between 2016 and 2019). The library was generated by the immunoSEQ multiplex PCR assay. For the multiplex PCR, a mixture combining 60 forward primers for TCR Vbeta segments and 13 reverse primers for TCR Jbeta segments was used. TCRdb limited this immuneACCESS table to in-frame rearrangements with V and J called. A share of clones is missing; checked studies link under half to unresolved V genes, and the rest is unexplained. Across this sample there are 150,000 to 200,000 clones, with around 80% seen only once. Together, the top ten hold approximately 2% of the sample. Material: PBMCs. These receptors all come from a woman younger than 45 in good health and CMV-seropositive.

The chain carries TRBV30 and TRBJ1-1; D gene ambiguous. Germline V CDR1 and CDR2: GTSNPN, SVGIG (reference sequence). The CDR3 extends over 13 amino acids. V gave up 5 bases and J gave up 1 base, with 11 bases separating them. The CDR3 loop reads CAWEGDGNTEAFF. The CDR3 nucleotides are TGTGCCTGGGAGGGCGACGGGAACACTGAAGCTTTCTTT. The full variable domain, with the rest looked up from reference TRBV30 and TRBJ1-1, is SQTIHQWPATLVQPVGSPLSLECTVEGTSNPNLYWYRQAAGRGLQLLFYSVGIGQISSEVPQNLSASRPQDRQFILSSKKLLLSDSGFYLCAWEGDGNTEAFFGQGTRLTVV.

J is TRBJ1-4 and V is TRBV28; no reliable D call. Germline V gene sequence: CDR1 MDHEN, CDR2 SYDVKM. V dropped 8 bases and J dropped 0 bases, with 19 bases sitting between them. The CDR3 runs to 17 residues. The CDR3 DNA follows: TGTGCCAGCTTCGGCCCGGCTAGCCAAACAACTAATGAAAAACTGTTTTTT. Encoded protein: CASFGPASQTTNEKLFF.

The CDR3 loop is CASSQYASRGLYEQYF. The CDR3 DNA reads TGCGCCAGCAGCCAATACGCGTCACGGGGGTTATACGAGCAGTACTTC. This rearrangement joins TRBV4-1 to TRBJ2-5; tentatively, D is TRBD2 (6 bases). The DNA matches TRBJ2-7 better at its end, which makes the J call doubtful. Per the germline V gene, CDR1 is MGHRA and CDR2 is YSYEKL. This CDR3 spans 16 amino acids.

The CDR3, as DNA: TGTGCCAGCAGCTTATTTAGGACTAACGACTACGAGCAGTACTTC. It is translated as CASSLFRTNDYEQYF. This chain links TRBV7-2 with TRBJ2-7, with a weak D call TRBD2 (6 bases). The CDR3 consists of 15 residues. Germline-derived CDR1 and CDR2 are SGHTA and FQGNSA. Trimming shortened V by 2 bases and J by 3 bases, and 14 bases separated the two germline ends. Full variable domain (missing parts from reference TRBV7-2 and TRBJ2-7): GAGVSQSPSNKVTEKGKDVELRCDPISGHTALYWYRQSLGQGLEFLIYFQGNSAPDKSGLPSDRFSAERTGGSVSTLTIQRTQQEDSAVYLCASSLFRTNDYEQYFGPGTRLTVT.

The chain joins TRBV6-5 to TRBJ2-7; TRBD1 is a possible D gene (6 bases). Germline V lookup: CDR1 MNHEY, CDR2 SVGAGI. V lost 6 bases to trimming and J lost 0 bases, with 12 bases between them. The CDR3 spans 14 residues. CDR3: CASSETGPSYEQYF. In DNA, the CDR3 is TGTGCCAGCAGCGAGACAGGTCCCTCCTACGAGCAGTACTTC.

This clone was detected a few times. The DNA of the CDR3 is TGCGCCAGCAGTGAGTCGGGACTAGCGGGGGGGAACACCGGGGAGCTGTTTTTT. This encodes CASSESGLAGGNTGELFF. This chain connects TRBV10-2 to TRBJ2-2, with TRBD2 identical over 15 bases. CDR3 length: 18 amino acids. Germline V gives CDR1 WSHSY, CDR2 SAAADI. J was trimmed by 1 base and V by 0 bases; bases with no gene match: 0.

V and J are TRBV4-1 and TRBJ1-1; D is undetermined. The germline V and J ends were trimmed by 11 bases and 2 bases, with 9 bases remaining between them. The CDR3 length is 11 residues. Germline CDR1 reads MGHRA; CDR2 reads YSYEKL. The CDR3, as DNA: TGCGCCTCCCGGGGAAACACTGAAGCTTTCTTT. Amino acids: CASRGNTEAFF.

J is TRBJ2-3 and V is TRBV5-1, with a tentative D call TRBD2 (6 bases). There are 14 residues in the CDR3. Germline V gives CDR1 SGHRS, CDR2 YFSETQ. Trimming removed 0 bases from V and 4 bases from J, with 9 bases in between. The CDR3: CASSLDWGADTQYF. CDR3 nucleotide sequence: TGCGCCAGCAGCTTGGACTGGGGGGCAGATACGCAGTATTTT. The complete variable domain, with remaining parts taken from reference TRBV5-1 and TRBJ2-3, reads KAGVTQTPRYLIKTRGQQVTLSCSPISGHRSVSWYQQTPGQGLQFLFEYFSETQRNKGNFPGRFSGRQFSNSRSEMNVSTLELGDSALYLCASSLDWGADTQYFGPGTRLTVL.

The gene calls are TRBV13 and TRBJ2-7; TRBD2 matches 8 bases. V lost 5 bases and J lost 5; bases outside the gene matches: 14. The germline gives CDR1 PRHDT, CDR2 FYEKMQ (reference sequence). The length of the CDR3 is 16 residues. CDR3 nucleotides: TGTGCCAGCAGCCCTTCGGGGGGGGGATTCTGGGACGAGCAGTACTTC. Protein product: CASSPSGGGFWDEQYF.

This clone occurred once. This chain joins TRBV25-1 and TRBJ2-3; no reliable D call. V was clipped by 0 bases and J by 4 bases, with 5 bases between them. The CDR3 is made up of 13 amino acids. In germline, CDR1 is MGHDK, CDR2 SYGVNS. CDR3 sequence reads: CASSEYLADTQYF. The CDR3 coding sequence is TGTGCCAGCAGTGAATATCTAGCAGATACGCAGTATTTT.

V gene TRBV9 combines with J gene TRBJ2-7; 8 bases are a match to TRBD1. The V segment lost 0 bases and the J segment 0 bases; nucleotides outside the gene matches: 5. The CDR3 is made up of 16 amino acids. Germline-derived CDR1 and CDR2 are SGDLS and YYNGEE. In DNA, the CDR3 is TGTGCCAGCAGCGTAGGGGGGACAGGCCTCTCCTACGAGCAGTACTTC. It encodes CASSVGGTGLSYEQYF.

The chain carries TRBV12-5 and TRBJ2-2, with D possibly matching TRBD1 (6 bases). V shed 2 bases and J shed 5 bases, with 12 bases lying between them. The CDR3 is made up of 15 amino acids. CDR1 LGHNT and CDR2 FRNRAP come from the germline V gene. The CDR3 sequence: CASGLQGPGTGELFF. The CDR3 region has the DNA TGTGCTAGTGGTTTGCAGGGGCCTGGGACCGGGGAGCTGTTTTTT.

This chain uses TRBV28 with TRBJ2-5, with TRBD1 matching over 9 bases. V shed 8 bases, J shed 5 bases, and the junction held 9 bases outside the gene matches. The CDR3 has 14 residues. Per the germline V gene, CDR1 is MDHEN and CDR2 is SYDVKM. DNA of the CDR3: TGTGCCAGCTCCCGGGACAGGGTCGTTGAGACCCAGTACTTC. This gives the protein CASSRDRVVETQYF.

The chain employs TRBV4-3 and TRBJ1-3; maybe TRBD1 (6 bases). V lost 4 bases and J 0 bases, leaving 10 bases between the germline ends. Germline values: CDR1 LGHNA, CDR2 YSLEER. The CDR3 is made up of 15 amino acids. The chain's CDR3 is CASSLGARSGNTIYF. The DNA of the CDR3 is TGCGCCAGCAGCCTGGGGGCCCGCTCTGGAAACACCATATATTTT.

This clone was found a few times. V usage is TRBV28 and J usage is TRBJ2-1, with D hard to call. The CDR3 extends over 14 amino acids. Germline-derived CDR1 and CDR2 are MDHEN and SYDVKM. The V and J ends lost 7 bases and 0 bases respectively, with 10 bases between them. The CDR3 protein is CASNEESSYNEQFF. The CDR3 DNA reads as TGTGCCAGCAATGAGGAGAGCTCCTACAATGAGCAGTTCTTC.

This clone was seen only once. The rearrangement joins TRBV15 to TRBJ1-2; 7 bases are shared with TRBD1. Germline V CDR1 and CDR2: LNHNV, YYDKDF (reference sequence). This CDR3 has 15 amino acids. J was trimmed by 4 bases and V by 0 bases; bases with no gene match: 5. CDR3 DNA: TGTGCCACCAGCAGAGATAGGACAGGAGTCTATGGCTACACCTTC. Amino acids: CATSRDRTGVYGYTF.

Only one count was recorded for this clone. The CDR3 region has the DNA TGTGCCAGCAGTCGTTCGGGAGGGATCTACTATGGCTACACCTTC. It is translated as CASSRSGGIYYGYTF. The chain has TRBV25-1 and TRBJ1-2, with D uncertain. Germline values: CDR1 MGHDK, CDR2 SYGVNS. V lost 5 bases to trimming and J lost 3 bases, with 16 bases between them. The CDR3 is 15 residues long.

The gene calls are TRBV9 and TRBJ2-1; TRBD2 matches at 10 bases. The CDR3 has 15 amino acids. Germline CDR1 is SGDLS and CDR2 is YYNGEE. With V trimmed by 3 bases and J by 6 bases, 6 bases remained unmatched. CDR3 in amino acids: CASSAFGTSVNEQFF. The DNA for the CDR3 is TGTGCCAGCAGCGCCTTCGGGACTAGCGTCAATGAGCAGTTCTTC. Full variable domain (missing parts from reference TRBV9 and TRBJ2-1): DSGVTQTPKHLITATGQRVTLRCSPRSGDLSVYWYQQSLDQGLQFLIQYYNGEERAKGNILERFSAQQFPDLHSELNLSSLELGDSALYFCASSAFGTSVNEQFFGPGTRLTVL.

The chain is built from TRBV15 and TRBJ2-3, with 12 positions matching TRBD2. Germline assignment: CDR1 LNHNV and CDR2 YYDKDF (reference sequence). This CDR3 spans 16 amino acids. With 2 bases clipped from V and 5 bases from J, the junction kept 5 bases outside the gene matches. Written as DNA, the CDR3 is TGTGCCACCAGCAGACCTCTAGCGGGGGGGCAAGATACGCAGTATTTT. Encoded protein: CATSRPLAGGQDTQYF.

About this clone: Here the CDR3 omits its conserved ending phenylalanine or tryptophan, so a read error is the likely source. This sequence joins TRBV7-9 and TRBJ1-1, with D unresolved. The CDR3 spans 15 residues. Germline V gene lookup returns CDR1 SEHNR and CDR2 FQNEAQ (reference sequence). Trimming left V 4 bases short and J 0 bases short, with 12 bases between. The CDR3 DNA reads TGTGCCAGCAGCTCCGGAGTGTCTCTGAACACTGAAGCTTTCCTT. The encoded protein is CASSSGVSLNTEAFL.

The chain joins TRBV7-2 to TRBJ2-3; 10 bases map to TRBD1. The junction had 5 bases not matched to a gene; V was cut back by 3 bases and J by 2 bases. CDR1 and CDR2 from the germline V gene are SGHTA and FQGNSA. CDR3 length equals 16 residues. CDR3 region: CASSLGTGALTDTQYF. In nucleotides, the CDR3 is TGTGCCAGCAGCTTGGGGACAGGGGCCCTCACAGATACGCAGTATTTT. Full variable domain (outside the CDR3, taken from reference TRBV7-2 and TRBJ2-3): GAGVSQSPSNKVTEKGKDVELRCDPISGHTALYWYRQSLGQGLEFLIYFQGNSAPDKSGLPSDRFSAERTGGSVSTLTIQRTQQEDSAVYLCASSLGTGALTDTQYFGPGTRLTVL.

This chain links TRBV19 with TRBJ1-5; D is perhaps TRBD1 (6 bases). V lost 6 bases to trimming and J lost 6 bases, with 12 bases between them. CDR1 LNHDA and CDR2 SQIVND come from the germline V gene (reference sequence). CDR3 length equals 13 residues. The CDR3: CASRYNRAQPQHF. As DNA, the CDR3 is TGTGCCAGTAGATACAACAGGGCTCAGCCCCAGCATTTT.

This chain joins TRBV15 and TRBJ2-1, with D perhaps matching TRBD1 (5 bases). CDR3 length: 12 amino acids. The germline gives CDR1 LNHNV, CDR2 YYDKDF (reference sequence). Between the trimmed V and J ends, which lost 4 bases and 4 bases, there was a span of 5 bases. The CDR3 loop reads CATSKGYNEQFF. CDR3 DNA sequence: TGTGCCACCAGCAAGGGGTACAATGAGCAGTTCTTC.

The chain couples TRBV6-1 to TRBJ1-1, with 7 nucleotides matching TRBD1. CDR3 size: 13 residues. The trim removed 7 bases at V and 5 bases at J, leaving 7 bases unmatched. Looked up from germline, CDR1 is MNHNS and CDR2 is SASEGT. This chain's CDR3 is CASTDRRGTEAFF. DNA of the CDR3: TGTGCCAGCACGGACAGGCGAGGGACTGAAGCTTTCTTT.

This chain connects TRBV4-1 to TRBJ1-1, with D perhaps TRBD1 (6 bases). The CDR3 length is 15 residues. V lost 8 bases and J 4 bases, leaving 20 bases between the germline ends. In germline, CDR1 is MGHRA, CDR2 YSYEKL. The DNA for the CDR3 is TGCGCCAGCCGGTCCCCAGGGGCGGTAGGCACTGAAGCTTTCTTT. Protein sequence: CASRSPGAVGTEAFF.

With respect to this clone: In the same sample, other DNA sequences code for this CDR3. The rearrangement joins TRBV6-1 to TRBJ2-7; weak D call: TRBD1 (6 bases). The CDR3 runs 12 residues. Trimming stripped 6 bases from V and 3 bases from J, with 9 bases between. The germline V gene encodes CDR1 MNHNS and CDR2 SASEGT. The CDR3 coding sequence is TGTGCCAGCAGCGAACAGGGCTACGAGCAGTACTTC. It encodes CASSEQGYEQYF.